A selection of T cell receptor beta chains follows, all from one sample in a study of blood T cell repertoires in COVID-19. Sequencing was performed with immunoSEQ multiplex PCR; in TCRdb, only in-frame clones are kept and a portion is missing. Here the sample spans some 190,000 clones, 84% being singletons. The sequencing sample was made of peripheral blood. These receptors were collected from a woman aged 70-85 years with active or convalescent COVID-19. Both conserved end residues are part of each CDR3. D genes are given only for firm matches. A row's size may be missing; if present it is once, few, many or a size class.

j_call d_call clone_size v_call cdr3_nt cdr3_aa
TRBJ1-2 TRBD1 NA TRBV18 TGTGCCAGCTCACAACAGGGGAGTCGGGATGGCTACACCTTC CASSQQGSRDGYTF
TRBJ1-2 TRBD1 NA TRBV11-2 TGTGCCAGCAGCCAACCACAGGGGACGACGCTAGGCTATGGCTACACCTTC CASSQPQGTTLGYGYTF
TRBJ2-3 TRBD1 NA TRBV7-9 TGTGCCAGCAGCAGGGCCGGGACAGGGATTTCAGATACGCAGTATTTT CASSRAGTGISDTQYF
TRBJ2-7 NA NA TRBV5-1 TGCGCCAGCAGCTTGGGCTCTGGAGGGCCTCTCGAGCAGTACTTC CASSLGSGGPLEQYF
TRBJ2-5 TRBD2 few TRBV5-1 TGCGCCAGCAGCTTCGGGTCAGCGGGGGGAGAGACCCAGTACTTC CASSFGSAGGETQYF
TRBJ2-1 TRBD2 NA TRBV6-6 TGTGCCAGCAGTCCTACCCCCCTAGCGGGAGTTTCCAATGAGCAGTTCTTC CASSPTPLAGVSNEQFF
TRBJ1-6 TRBD1 NA TRBV19 TGTGCCAGTTCCGGACCGGGACAGGGGTCGGCACCCCTCCACTTT CASSGPGQGSAPLHF
TRBJ2-7 NA NA TRBV4-1 TGCGCCAGCAGCCAAGATGGGCGGGGTATAAACGAGCAGTACTTC CASSQDGRGINEQYF
TRBJ2-1 NA NA TRBV12-2 TGTGCAAGTCGCTTAGCGCGTAGCGGGAAAAGAAATGAGCAGTTCTTC CASRLARSGKRNEQFF
TRBJ2-7 NA few TRBV30 TGTGCCTGGAGGGTGCAAGGGGGCTCCTACGAGCAGTACTTC CAWRVQGGSYEQYF
TRBJ1-1 NA NA TRBV4-2 TGTGCCAGCGTAGGGCAGGGCAACACTGAAGCTTTCTTT CASVGQGNTEAFF
TRBJ2-1 NA once TRBV4-1 TGCGCCAGCAGCCAAGATAGGGGCGGCTCCTACAATGAGCAGTTCTTC CASSQDRGGSYNEQFF
TRBJ2-6 NA NA TRBV27 TGTGCCAGCAGCCCCTCGCGGGGGCCCTACTCTGGGGCCAACGTCCTGACTTTC CASSPSRGPYSGANVLTF
TRBJ2-7 TRBD1 NA TRBV5-4 TGTGCCAGCAGCTTGTTAGGGGGCGGATACGAGCAGTACTTC CASSLLGGGYEQYF
TRBJ1-1 NA NA TRBV5-1 TGCGCCAGCAGCTTTAGCCTGAACACTGAAGCTTTCTTT CASSFSLNTEAFF
TRBJ2-2 TRBD2 NA TRBV6-5 TGTGCCACCAGACTAGCGGGAGGGACCGGGGAGCTGTTTTTT CATRLAGGTGELFF
TRBJ2-7 TRBD1 NA TRBV7-4 TGTGCCAGCAGCTCGGACAGGAATACCTACGAGCAGTACTTC CASSSDRNTYEQYF
TRBJ2-3 NA few TRBV3-1/TRBV3-2 TGTGCCAGCAGCCATCTCTTACGGGGGAGCACAGATACGCAGTATTTT CASSHLLRGSTDTQYF
TRBJ1-6 NA NA TRBV30 TGTGCCTGGAGTAAAGACACCAATTCACCCCTCCACTTT CAWSKDTNSPLHF
TRBJ1-1 NA NA TRBV19 TGTGCCAGTAGTACGATGACAGGGAACACTGAAGCTTTCTTT CASSTMTGNTEAFF
TRBJ1-6 NA NA TRBV18 TGTGCCAGCTCCCCTCCAGGGGACTCACCCCTCCACTTT CASSPPGDSPLHF
TRBJ1-6 NA NA TRBV27 TGTGCCAGCAGTTTACGAGGGCGTTGGTCTGTTTCACCCCTCCACTTT CASSLRGRWSVSPLHF
TRBJ1-5 TRBD1 NA TRBV28 TGTGCCAGCAGCATTCAAGGGGGCTTTAGCAATCAGCCCCAGCATTTT CASSIQGGFSNQPQHF
TRBJ1-2 NA NA TRBV3-1/TRBV3-2 TGTGCCAGCAGCCTACAGGGTTTACCCTATGGCTACACCTTC CASSLQGLPYGYTF
TRBJ1-1 NA NA TRBV9 TGTGCCAGCAGCCCCTCGGTAACTATGAACACTGAAGCTTTCTTT CASSPSVTMNTEAFF
TRBJ2-2 TRBD1 once TRBV5-5 TGTGCCAGCAGGGGACAGGGCCCCGGGGAGCTGTTTTTT CASRGQGPGELFF
TRBJ1-1 TRBD1 few TRBV7-9 TGTGCCAGCAGCTCCCGGGACAGTTACACTGAAGCTTTCTTT CASSSRDSYTEAFF
TRBJ2-2 NA NA TRBV3-1/TRBV3-2 TGTGCCAGCAGCCCAGGGGTATTCGGCGGGGAGCTGTTTTTT CASSPGVFGGELFF
TRBJ2-1 NA NA TRBV29-1 TGCAGCGCCGACGGACAGTCGTACAATGAGCAGTTCTTC CSADGQSYNEQFF
TRBJ1-5 NA NA TRBV18 TGTGCCAGCTCACCTTCAGGGGTAAATCAGCCCCAGCATTTT CASSPSGVNQPQHF